This T cell receptor (beta chain) was captured by sequencing in a study of CD8 T cells in Susac syndrome. CDR1 SGDLS and CDR2 YYNGEE come from the germline V gene. V lost 0 bases to trimming and J lost 8 bases, with 14 bases between them. CDR3 length: 14 amino acids. A remark on this clonotype: Its antigen is not identified.

Study-level results: There was no clonal expansion in the CD4+ T cell repertoires of Susac syndrome.

RNA totalling about 0.45 to 1 ug underwent reverse transcription with random hexamers. TCRdb independently ran MiXCR on the immunoSEQ multiplex PCR reads; one entry per CDR3 protein. This table has about 240,000 distinct CDR3 sequences, 90% to 97% appearing once. The chain employs TRBV9 and TRBJ1-1, with unresolved D. The receptor's source is a human donor with Susac syndrome. The specimen sequenced was CD4+ T cells from PBMCs. The DNA of the CDR3 is TGTGCCAGCAGCGTAGACATCCACCCGGGGGAAGCTTTCTTT. This codes for CASSVDIHPGEAFF.